What follows are 12 T cell receptor beta chains derived from one specimen sequenced in a study of identical twins. Each CDR3 protein gets one entry after TCRdb re-called the 5' RACE reads with MiXCR. The table has around 370,000 distinct CDR3 sequences, around 9.7% seen once. The sequenced sample was naive T cells sorted from blood. These receptors originate from a woman aged 45-59 years in good health.

Many counts were recorded for this clonotype. This chain joins TRBV27 and TRBJ2-7; a possible D gene is TRBD1 (5 bases). The CDR3 totals 17 residues. The germline gives CDR1 MNHEY, CDR2 SMNVEV (reference sequence). The V end was cut by 2 bases, the J end by 0 bases, with 17 bases between. CDR3 loop: CASSLLPRTGISYEQYF. As DNA, the CDR3 is TGTGCCAGCAGTTTACTCCCCAGAACAGGTATCTCCTACGAGCAGTACTTC.

In this sample, this clonotype turned up many times. The chain joins TRBV11-2 to TRBJ2-2, with D tentatively TRBD2 (6 bases). Germline V gene lookup returns CDR1 SGHAT and CDR2 FQNNGV. The CDR3 length is 12 residues. The CDR3: CANAGYTGELFF. The CDR3 DNA sequence: TGTGCAAACGCGGGGTACACCGGGGAGCTGTTTTTT.

The rearrangement joins TRBV2 to TRBJ2-5; maybe TRBD2 (5 bases). Germline assignment: CDR1 SNHLY and CDR2 FYNNEI. The CDR3 extends over 16 amino acids. Deletions cut 0 bases from V and 2 bases from J, with 13 bases between. The CDR3 DNA is TGTGCCAGCAGTGAAGCGTATACTAGGGCGCAAGAGACCCAGTACTTC. It translates to CASSEAYTRAQETQYF.

The chain's CDR3 is CASGRTPGETQYF. CDR3 nucleotide sequence: TGTGCCAGCGGCCGGACGCCGGGTGAGACCCAGTACTTC. The V gene is TRBV6-2 or TRBV6-3, the J gene TRBJ2-5; D is undetermined. Trimming cost V 8 bases and J 5 bases, with 15 bases left between them. Germline CDR1 and CDR2: MNHEY and SVGEGT. This CDR3 is built from 13 residues.

This clonotype occurred a few times. This chain joins TRBV12-3 or TRBV12-4 and TRBJ2-1; the match to TRBD2 covers 11 bases. After removal of 3 bases from V and 1 base from J, the junction contained 14 bases not matched to a gene. This CDR3 is 20 amino acids long. The CDR3 here is CASSFNIEPGLAESYNEQFF. CDR3 coding DNA: TGTGCCAGCAGTTTTAACATCGAACCGGGACTAGCGGAATCCTACAATGAGCAGTTCTTC.

This clonotype showed up many times. The chain joins TRBV5-1 to TRBJ2-7; D gene unclear. Trimming removed 4 bases at V and 4 bases at J, with 12 bases between. CDR1 and CDR2 from the germline V gene are SGHRS and YFSETQ. This CDR3 region has 13 residues. The chain's CDR3 is CASSGAGTYEQYF. The DNA of the CDR3 is TGCGCCAGCAGCGGAGCAGGAACGTACGAGCAGTACTTC.

This clonotype was seen ten or more times. This sequence joins TRBV5-1 and TRBJ1-2; D ambiguous. The CDR3 extends over 15 amino acids. The V gene's germline CDR1 is SGHRS and CDR2 YFSETQ. The V end lost 3 bases, the J end lost 2 bases, and 14 bases lay between the germline ends. The CDR3 DNA is TGCGCCAGCAGCTCGCACTTGGGAGAAAACTATGGCTACACCTTC. It yields the protein CASSSHLGENYGYTF.

This chain connects TRBV11-2 to TRBJ2-5, with D perhaps TRBD2 (6 bases). Trimming took off 1 base at V and 4 bases at J, with 13 bases between the two ends. This CDR3 comprises 15 residues. Germline V CDR1 and CDR2: SGHAT, FQNNGV. The CDR3 sequence is CASSLGGRAGETQYF. CDR3 sequence (DNA): TGTGCCAGCAGCTTAGGTGGCCGAGCGGGAGAGACCCAGTACTTC.

The sample holds a few counts of this clonotype. This sequence joins TRBV2 and TRBJ2-7; D may be TRBD1 or TRBD2 (6 bases each). Per germline, CDR1 SNHLY and CDR2 FYNNEI. Trimming cost V 8 bases and J 2 bases, with 13 bases left between them. The CDR3 consists of 13 residues. CDR3 DNA sequence: TGTGCCAGCGCCCTCGGGGGCCCCTACGAGCAGTACGTC. This translates into CASALGGPYEQYV.

CDR3 residues: CASTPSGSYEQYF. The CDR3 nucleotides read TGCGCCAGCACTCCTAGCGGGAGTTACGAGCAGTACTTC. The chain has TRBV10-2 and TRBJ2-7; 10 nucleotides line up with TRBD2. This CDR3 is 13 amino acids long. The germline gives CDR1 WSHSY, CDR2 SAAADI. Unmatched junction bases numbered 4, after V lost 7 bases and J lost 4 bases.

This clonotype was seen more than once but under ten times. This rearrangement joins TRBV7-9 to TRBJ2-1; D uncertain. Between the trimmed V and J ends, which lost 5 bases and 2 bases, there was a span of 10 bases. CDR3 length equals 14 residues. Germline loops: CDR1 SEHNR, CDR2 FQNEAQ (reference sequence). This CDR3 is CASSPRRTYNEQFF. CDR3 nucleotide sequence: TGTGCCAGCAGCCCGCGTAGGACCTACAATGAGCAGTTCTTC.

The CDR3 DNA reads TGTGCCACCAGCAGAGATCAGGGTGAAAAACTGTTTTTT. Protein: CATSRDQGEKLFF. V gene TRBV15 combines with J gene TRBJ1-4, with D possibly matching TRBD1 (5 bases). The V gene lost 0 bases and the J gene lost 7 bases, with 6 bases spanning the gap. CDR3 length: 13 residues. Germline loops: CDR1 LNHNV, CDR2 YYDKDF (reference sequence).